Listed below are T cell receptor beta chains from one sample, sequenced in a study of T-cell reconstitution after alpha-beta-depleted transplantation in children. TCRdb re-derived calls from the PCR reads in MiXCR, one entry per CDR3 protein. The table records over 150,000 distinct CDR3 sequences, roughly 6% of them present only once. The input for sequencing was PBMCs, taken before TCRalphabeta/CD19-depleted stem cell transplant. All receptors derive from a girl in the first two years of life with combined immunodeficiency, due to receive a stem cell transplant. Each CDR3 is given with its conserved first and last residue. D genes are given only for firm matches. Clone size is given as once, few, many or a size class.

length	D	V	J	size	DNA	CDR3
14	.	TRBV29-1	TRBJ2-7	many	TGCAGCGCCCGCCCCGGACAGACAAAGTGGATTGAGTACTTC	CSARPGQTKWIEYF
17	TRBD2	TRBV7-2	TRBJ2-2	many	TGTGCCAGCGGAGGGCCGAATAGCGGGATCGACACCGGGGAGCTGTTTTTT	CASGGPNSGIDTGELFF
16	.	TRBV7-3	TRBJ2-5	few	TGTGCCAGCAGCTCCACCGGGACCATAGGGGCGGAGACCCAGTACTTC	CASSSTGTIGAETQYF
15	TRBD2	TRBV29-1	TRBJ2-3	many	TGCAGCGTTGCCGGACTAGCGGGAGGCACAGATACGCAGTATTTT	CSVAGLAGGTDTQYF
14	TRBD2	TRBV9	TRBJ2-5	many	TGTGCCAGCAGCGTAGGGACTAGCCTGGAGACCCAGTACTTC	CASSVGTSLETQYF
12	.	TRBV7-9	TRBJ2-7	many	TGTGCCAGCAGCTATAACTCCTACGAGCAGTACTTC	CASSYNSYEQYF
18	.	TRBV15	TRBJ2-1	many	TGTGCCACCAGCAGAGATGAGCTAGTGGCTGGTCGATACAATGAGCAGTTCTTC	CATSRDELVAGRYNEQFF
16	.	TRBV27	TRBJ2-1	few	TGTGCCAGCAGTTTGAGCCTGGCTAGCGCGCACAATGAGCAGTTCTTC	CASSLSLASAHNEQFF
16	TRBD1	TRBV4-2	TRBJ2-7	many	TGTGCCAGCAGCCTCCATTCGGACAGGCTCCTCTACGAGCAGTACTTC	CASSLHSDRLLYEQYF
11	.	TRBV29-1	TRBJ2-7	many	TGCAGCGTTGGGGGGGACTACGAGCAGTACTTC	CSVGGDYEQYF
13	.	TRBV9	TRBJ2-7	many	TGTGCCAGCAGCGTAGATCAGACAGACGAGCAGTACTTC	CASSVDQTDEQYF
11	.	TRBV6-5	TRBJ2-3	many	TGTGCCAGCAGGCTCCTTGGGAAGCAGTATTTT	CASRLLGKQYF
14	TRBD1	TRBV20-1	TRBJ1-5	few	TGCAGTGCCAGGGACAGGTGGTTCCGTCAGCCCCAGCATTTT	CSARDRWFRQPQHF
17	.	TRBV5-1	TRBJ2-6	many	TGCGCCAGCAGCTTGGATTCTTTGAGCTCTGGGGCCAACGTCCTGACTTTC	CASSLDSLSSGANVLTF